This T cell receptor (beta chain) was captured in a study of response to subunit inactivated influenza vaccine. Overall study findings and caveats: Each seasonal flu vaccination may recruit only limited new T cells, authors suggested.

This clonotype was detected a few times. The target antigen is unknown. Per germline, CDR1 SGHKS and CDR2 YYEKEE (reference sequence). The CDR3 has 16 amino acids. Trimming took 3 bases from V and 0 from J; bases not matched to a gene: 6. TCRdb redid the calling of the RT-PCR reads with MiXCR, one entry per CDR3 protein. The data contain 450,000 to 500,000 distinct CDR3 sequences, 11% of them singletons. This chain links TRBV5-5 with TRBJ2-4; 7 nucleotides align to TRBD1. The TCR originated in a man between 45 and 60 years old who received an inactivated influenza vaccine. Material: PBMCs from blood, obtained 45 days after vaccination. CDR3 region: CASSSGTALAKNIQYF. The CDR3 region has the DNA TGTGCCAGCAGCTCCGGGACAGCTCTAGCCAAAAACATTCAGTACTTC.